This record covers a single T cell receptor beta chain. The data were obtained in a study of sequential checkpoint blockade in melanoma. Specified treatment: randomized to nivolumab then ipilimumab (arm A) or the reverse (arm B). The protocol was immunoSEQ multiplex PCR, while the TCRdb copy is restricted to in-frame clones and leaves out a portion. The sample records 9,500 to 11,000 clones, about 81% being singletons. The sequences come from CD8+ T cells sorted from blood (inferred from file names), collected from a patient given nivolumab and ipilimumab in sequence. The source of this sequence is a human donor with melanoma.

CDR3 residues: CASSEYEEYGYTF. CDR3 sequence (DNA): TGCGCCAGCAGTGAGTATGAGGAATATGGCTACACCTTC. V usage is TRBV10-1 and J usage is TRBJ1-2; D not resolved. Germline CDR1 reads WNHNN; CDR2 reads SYGVQD (reference sequence). The CDR3 loop spans 13 amino acids. V was cut by 1 base and J by 5 bases, with 8 bases left in between.